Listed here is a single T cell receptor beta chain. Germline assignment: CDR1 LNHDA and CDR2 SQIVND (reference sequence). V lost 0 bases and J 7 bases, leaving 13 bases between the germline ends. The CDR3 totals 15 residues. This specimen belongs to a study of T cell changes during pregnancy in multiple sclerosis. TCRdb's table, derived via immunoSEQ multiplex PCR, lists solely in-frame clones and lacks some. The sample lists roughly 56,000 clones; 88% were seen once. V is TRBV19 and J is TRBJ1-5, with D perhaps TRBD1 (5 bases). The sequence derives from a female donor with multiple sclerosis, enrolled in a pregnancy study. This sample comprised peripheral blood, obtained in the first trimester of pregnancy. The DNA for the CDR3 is TGTGCCAGTAGTATAGATCGGCAGGGAAACCAGCCCCAGCATTTT. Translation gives CASSIDRQGNQPQHF. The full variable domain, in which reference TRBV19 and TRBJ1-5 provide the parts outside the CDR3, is DGGITQSPKYLFRKEGQNVTLSCEQNLNHDAMYWYRQDPGQGLRLIYYSQIVNDFQKGDIAEGYSVSREKKESFPLTVTSAQKNPTAFYLCASSIDRQGNQPQHFGDGTRLSIL.